These 29 T cell receptor beta chains were sequenced from one sample in a study of naive and memory T cell subsets. An oligonucleotide containing a UMI was ligated to the 3' end of TCR cDNA. Ligated cDNA underwent four rounds of PCR with nested alpha and beta constant region primers and SP2. TCRdb independently ran MiXCR on the UMI-ligation and nested PCR reads; one entry per CDR3 protein. The sample has over 20,000 distinct CDR3 sequences, under 6.5% seen once. The sequenced material came from blood. These receptors were taken from an adult in good health.

The sample holds a few counts of this clonotype. The V and J genes are TRBV19 and TRBJ1-5; 7 bases fit TRBD1. V was clipped by 5 bases and J by 6 bases; unmatched bases: 13. This CDR3 has 16 amino acids. Germline CDR1 LNHDA, CDR2 SQIVND (reference sequence). CDR3 sequence (DNA): TGTGCCAGTAGTCAACTTACCAGACAGGGCATTCAGCCCCAGCATTTT. It is translated as CASSQLTRQGIQPQHF.

This clonotype was observed a few times. The V call is TRBV7-2, the J call TRBJ2-1; D not certain. Germline V lookup: CDR1 SGHTA, CDR2 FQGNSA. The CDR3 extends over 12 amino acids. The V end lost 1 base, the J end lost 6 bases, and 4 bases lay between the germline ends. In nucleotides, the CDR3 is TGTGCCAGCAGCTTAGTGGGCAATGAGCAGTTCTTC. Its protein product is CASSLVGNEQFF.

This clonotype was recorded a few times. The V and J genes are TRBV19 and TRBJ2-5, with D perhaps given as TRBD1 or TRBD2 (5 bases each). V lost 4 bases to trimming and J lost 5 bases, with 20 bases between them. This CDR3 contains 16 residues. Looked up from germline, CDR1 is LNHDA and CDR2 is SQIVND (reference sequence). The CDR3: CASSNYRDGIMETQYF. The DNA of the CDR3 is TGTGCCAGTAGTAATTACCGGGACGGTATAATGGAGACCCAGTACTTC.

The chain carries TRBV6-4 and TRBJ2-1; no firm D call. Trimming took 4 bases from V and 13 from J, leaving 17 bases between them. CDR1 is MRHNA, CDR2 SNTAGT, per germline. The CDR3 contains 13 residues. CDR3 nucleotides: TGTGCCAGCAGTGTCACCACAGCTACAGAACAGTTCTTC. Translating gives CASSVTTATEQFF.

This clonotype was recorded many times. J is TRBJ2-7 and V is TRBV19; D is uncertain. Germline V CDR1 and CDR2: LNHDA, SQIVND (reference sequence). V lost 1 base and J 3 bases, leaving 7 bases between the germline ends. The CDR3 runs to 13 residues. In DNA form, the CDR3 reads TGTGCCAGTAGTATAGGGGTCCTCTACGAGCAGTACTTC. Protein sequence: CASSIGVLYEQYF.

This clonotype was detected many times. This chain connects TRBV5-1 to TRBJ1-1; TRBD1 matches at 8 bases. Germline loops: CDR1 SGHRS, CDR2 YFSETQ. The CDR3 is 18 amino acids. With 3 bases clipped from V and 1 base from J, the junction kept 14 bases outside the gene matches. CDR3 loop: CASSSIHRQGAWNTEAFF. In DNA form, the CDR3 reads TGCGCCAGCAGCTCCATCCACCGGCAGGGGGCTTGGAACACTGAAGCTTTCTTT.

This clonotype was seen repeatedly, ten times or more. This rearrangement joins TRBV12-3 or TRBV12-4 to TRBJ2-1, with D possibly being TRBD1 or TRBD2 (5 bases each). Trimming cost V 1 base and J 11 bases, with 15 bases left between them. The CDR3 runs to 14 residues. CDR3 DNA: TGTGCCAGCAGTTTAGGGGCCCAGAGGGGCCAGCAGTTCTTC. Its protein is CASSLGAQRGQQFF.

This chain uses TRBV20-1 with TRBJ2-1, with 10 bases matching TRBD2. V shed 0 bases and J 0 bases; nucleotides not matched to a gene: 11. The CDR3 is 19 amino acids. CDR1 is DFQATT and CDR2 is SNEGSKA in the germline V gene (reference sequence). In nucleotides, the CDR3 is TGCAGTGCTAGAGATCGACACTTGACTAGCGGGCTCTCCTACAATGAGCAGTTCTTC. It is translated as CSARDRHLTSGLSYNEQFF.

This clonotype was counted at least ten times. The chain joins TRBV7-2 to TRBJ2-1; D is unresolved. V lost 3 bases to trimming and J lost 0 bases, with 12 bases between them. Per germline, CDR1 SGHTA and CDR2 FQGNSA. The CDR3 consists of 16 residues. The CDR3 is CASSFDGSVSYNEQFF. CDR3 nucleotide sequence: TGTGCCAGCAGCTTTGACGGCTCCGTCTCCTACAATGAGCAGTTCTTC.

In its sample, this clonotype was seen many times. The chain recombines TRBV6-2 or TRBV6-3 with TRBJ2-1; D ambiguous. CDR1 is MNHEY, CDR2 SVGEGT, per germline. V lost 3 bases and J lost 4, with 10 bases in between. The CDR3 totals 14 residues. The CDR3 protein is CASSYGTIYNEQFF. CDR3 in DNA: TGTGCCAGCAGTTATGGCACCATTTACAATGAGCAGTTCTTC.

This clonotype came up many times. The rearrangement uses TRBV5-6 and TRBJ2-1; 9 positions match TRBD2. The CDR3 runs to 16 residues. The J segment lost 1 base and the V segment lost 6 bases, leaving 8 bases of the junction unmatched. Germline V gene lookup returns CDR1 SGHDT and CDR2 YYEEEE. CDR3 residues: CASTYGLALSYNEQFF. The CDR3 DNA sequence: TGTGCCAGCACCTACGGACTAGCGCTATCCTACAATGAGCAGTTCTTC.

The chain has TRBV21-1 and TRBJ2-5; whether TRBD1, the table's D call, matches the DNA was not checked. TRBV21-1 is tagged as a pseudogene. The length of the CDR3 is 16 residues. The CDR3 nucleotides read TGTGCCAGCAGCAAAGGCCTTACAGGGGCTCAAGAGACCCAGTACTTC. This gives the protein CASSKGLTGAQETQYF.

This clonotype occurred many times. This rearrangement joins TRBV15 to TRBJ1-1; D is undetermined. This CDR3 contains 15 residues. The germline V gene has CDR1 LNHNV and CDR2 YYDKDF (reference sequence). V was shortened by 0 bases and J by 2 bases, with 10 bases between the two germline ends. The CDR3 nucleotides read TGTGCCACCAGCAGAGATGTCTCCTCCAACACTGAAGCTTTCTTT. It yields the protein CATSRDVSSNTEAFF.

In this sample, this clonotype turned up many times. The chain links TRBV5-1 to TRBJ1-4, with D perhaps TRBD1 (6 bases). Per the germline V gene, CDR1 is SGHRS and CDR2 is YFSETQ. This CDR3 is built from 15 residues. V was clipped by 0 bases and J by 5 bases, with 11 bases between them. The CDR3 loop is CASSLDPGANEKLFF. CDR3 coding DNA: TGCGCCAGCAGCTTGGATCCGGGGGCAAATGAAAAACTGTTTTTT.

In its sample, this clonotype was seen many times. This chain links TRBV27 with TRBJ1-2; D remains ambiguous. Trimming stripped 0 bases from V and 4 bases from J, with 9 bases between. CDR3 length equals 14 residues. CDR1 and CDR2 from the germline V gene are MNHEY and SMNVEV (reference sequence). Here the CDR3 reads CASSLSLAGYGYTF. In DNA, the CDR3 is TGTGCCAGCAGTTTATCGCTGGCGGGCTATGGCTACACCTTC.

This clonotype was counted at least ten times. The chain combines TRBV29-1 with TRBJ2-1; 8 nucleotides line up with TRBD2. Germline CDR1 reads SQVTM; CDR2 reads ANQGSEA. The CDR3 has 16 amino acids. The junction had 12 bases not matched to a gene; V was cut back by 5 bases and J by 3 bases. Written as DNA, the CDR3 is TGCAGCGTTTCTAGGAGTAGCGGGGTTGTCTACAATGAGCAGTTCTTC. This translates into CSVSRSSGVVYNEQFF.

This clonotype was detected only a few times. The V and J genes are TRBV7-9 and TRBJ1-4, with D hard to call. The CDR3 runs to 15 residues. CDR1 is SEHNR and CDR2 is FQNEAQ in the germline V gene (reference sequence). V lost 2 bases and J 4 bases, leaving 11 bases between the germline ends. The CDR3 coding sequence is TGTGCCAGCAGCTTATCCCTCGGGATTAATGAAAAACTGTTTTTT. This codes for CASSLSLGINEKLFF.

This clonotype has a count of ten or more. The V and J genes are TRBV20-1 and TRBJ2-1; 12 bases are a match to TRBD1. CDR3 length equals 13 residues. In germline, CDR1 is DFQATT, CDR2 SNEGSKA (reference sequence). With V trimmed by 5 bases and J by 8 bases, 4 bases remained unmatched. The CDR3 coding sequence is TGCAGTGCTGGGGACAGGGGGCAAGATGAGCAGTTCTTC. This encodes CSAGDRGQDEQFF.

This clonotype has a count of ten or more. This chain connects TRBV7-8 to TRBJ2-1; D may be TRBD1 (5 bases). Trimming pared 7 bases from V and 8 bases from J, leaving 18 bases between. This CDR3 contains 14 residues. Germline V lookup: CDR1 SGHVS, CDR2 FQNEAQ. The DNA for the CDR3 is TGTGCCAGCAACCTAAAGGGGAATATCGATGAGCAGTTCTTC. Translation gives CASNLKGNIDEQFF.

This clonotype was observed many times. This chain uses TRBV4-3 with TRBJ1-5, with D uncertain. Germline CDR1 reads LGHNA; CDR2 reads YSLEER. The CDR3 consists of 13 residues. V lost 3 bases and J lost 0, with 3 bases in between. CDR3: CASSQGSNQPQHF. The CDR3 nucleotides read TGCGCCAGCAGCCAGGGTAGCAATCAGCCCCAGCATTTT.

This clonotype appeared many times. The chain joins TRBV7-2 to TRBJ1-6; D is perhaps TRBD1 (6 bases). CDR1 is SGHTA, CDR2 FQGNSA, per germline. CDR3 length: 15 residues. V lost 1 base, J lost 5 bases, and 9 bases lay in between. CDR3 in amino acids: CASSLDRTDNSPLHF. CDR3 sequence (DNA): TGTGCCAGCAGCTTAGACCGGACAGATAATTCACCCCTCCACTTT.

This clonotype was seen at least ten times. This chain links TRBV18 with TRBJ2-3; 8 bases are shared with TRBD2. The CDR3 contains 17 residues. The V segment lost 2 bases and the J segment 3 bases; nucleotides outside the gene matches: 10. Germline lookup yields CDR1 KGHSH and CDR2 LQKENI. This CDR3 reads CASSPGKIAGRTDTQYF. CDR3 DNA: TGTGCCAGCTCACCAGGAAAAATAGCGGGAAGAACAGATACGCAGTATTTT.

The rearrangement joins TRBV18 to TRBJ1-1; unclear D gene. Trimming took off 3 bases at V and 1 base at J, with 18 bases between the two ends. Per the germline V gene, CDR1 is KGHSH and CDR2 is LQKENI. CDR3 size: 17 residues. The CDR3, as DNA: TGTGCCAGCTCACCCCGGGAGGGTTCAGCCAGGAACACTGAAGCTTTCTTT. It codes for CASSPREGSARNTEAFF.

This clonotype was counted ten times or more. The chain has TRBV7-2 and TRBJ1-2; D is possibly TRBD1 (6 bases). This CDR3 has 15 amino acids. V dropped 6 bases and J dropped 5 bases, with 19 bases sitting between them. Looked up from germline, CDR1 is SGHTA and CDR2 is FQGNSA. For the CDR3, the DNA is TGTGCCAGCAGTTCCCTTGGCAGGGGAGGATATGGCTACACCTTC. Its translation is CASSSLGRGGYGYTF. Filled out from reference TRBV7-2 and TRBJ1-2, the complete variable domain reads GAGVSQSPSNKVTEKGKDVELRCDPISGHTALYWYRQSLGQGLEFLIYFQGNSAPDKSGLPSDRFSAERTGGSVSTLTIQRTQQEDSAVYLCASSSLGRGGYGYTFGSGTRLTVV.

This clonotype was seen at least ten times. This chain links TRBV28 with TRBJ2-1, with 7 bases aligning to TRBD2. Trimming cost V 7 bases and J 9 bases; bases outside gene matches: 6. Germline values: CDR1 MDHEN, CDR2 SYDVKM. The CDR3 covers 12 residues. The chain's CDR3 is CASTAGVGEQFF. The CDR3 DNA reads as TGTGCCAGCACCGCGGGAGTTGGTGAGCAGTTCTTC.

This clonotype was picked up many times. The chain couples TRBV20-1 to TRBJ2-5; D gene unclear. Germline lookup yields CDR1 DFQATT and CDR2 SNEGSKA (reference sequence). The CDR3 has 15 residues. V shed 3 bases and J shed 0 bases, with 14 bases lying between them. This CDR3 is CSASKGSGYQETQYF. CDR3 DNA: TGCAGTGCTAGTAAGGGCTCAGGATACCAAGAGACCCAGTACTTC.

This clonotype was detected ten times or more. CDR3 nucleotides: TGTGCCAGCAGTTACCTGGCATCCAATGAGCAGTTCTTC. Encoded protein: CASSYLASNEQFF. The rearrangement joins TRBV6-5 to TRBJ2-1; unclear D gene. Germline V CDR1 and CDR2: MNHEY, SVGAGI. V lost 2 bases to trimming and J lost 6 bases, with 8 bases between them. There are 13 residues in the CDR3.

Here the CDR3 reads CASSAGQPNTEAFF. In DNA form, the CDR3 reads TGTGCCAGCAGTGCCGGACAGCCGAACACTGAAGCTTTCTTT. The chain carries TRBV7-3 and TRBJ1-1; maybe TRBD1 (6 bases). From germline, CDR1 is SGHTA and CDR2 FQGTGA. The CDR3 totals 14 residues. Trimming removed 6 bases at V and 1 base at J, with 12 bases between.

Ten or more counts support this clonotype. The chain links TRBV10-3 to TRBJ2-1; the match to TRBD2 covers 10 bases. Germline V lookup: CDR1 ENHRY, CDR2 SYGVKD. The CDR3 runs 15 residues. The junction had 8 bases not matched to a gene; V was cut back by 10 bases and J by 2 bases. The CDR3 DNA reads as TGTGCCACCGGTAGGAGCGGGAGGGCCTACAATGAGCAGTTCTTC. Protein product: CATGRSGRAYNEQFF.